The 10 T cell receptor beta chains below come from one sample, sequenced in a study of cytomegalovirus exposure and HLA in healthy donors. 13 Jbeta primers and 60 Vbeta primers were used for the PCR. Only in-frame clones appear in the TCRdb table, and some are missing; sequencing was by immunoSEQ multiplex PCR. Of about 96,000 clones listed, about 70% are singletons. The sequenced material came from PBMCs. The origin of the receptors is a woman in her 70s in good health and CMV-seropositive.

This clone was observed once. Distinct nucleotide sequences in the sample also encode this CDR3. V is TRBV7-2 and J is TRBJ1-5; D is ambiguous. The CDR3 covers 17 residues. V dropped 1 base and J dropped 2 bases, with 15 bases sitting between them. CDR1 is SGHTA and CDR2 is FQGNSA in the germline V gene. The CDR3, as DNA: TGTGCCAGCAGCTTAGTTCCCCCCGGACTGGGCAATCAGCCCCAGCATTTT. This sequence encodes CASSLVPPGLGNQPQHF.

The chain recombines TRBV2 with TRBJ2-3; 7 positions agree with TRBD2. The CDR3 contains 16 residues. The V segment lost 2 bases and the J segment 4 bases; nucleotides outside the gene matches: 9. Germline V lookup: CDR1 SNHLY, CDR2 FYNNEI. The CDR3 DNA follows: TGTGCCAGCAGTGAAACACCGGGGGGTCGTGCAGATACGCAGTATTTT. Encoded protein: CASSETPGGRADTQYF.

The J gene is TRBJ1-5, the V gene TRBV10-3, with D perhaps matching TRBD1 (6 bases). Germline lookup yields CDR1 ENHRY and CDR2 SYGVKD. Trimming took 6 bases from V and 4 from J, leaving 10 bases between them. CDR3 length: 13 residues. CDR3 loop: CAIRKQGNQPQHF. CDR3 nucleotides: TGTGCCATCAGGAAACAGGGAAATCAGCCCCAGCATTTT.

This chain links TRBV5-1 with TRBJ1-6; a weak D match, TRBD1 (5 bases). CDR3 length: 15 amino acids. The V gene's germline CDR1 is SGHRS and CDR2 YFSETQ. Trimming cost V 2 bases and J 7 bases, with 13 bases left between them. CDR3 residues: CASSLPGGRNSPLHF. In DNA, the CDR3 is TGCGCCAGCAGCTTACCCGGGGGAAGGAATTCACCCCTCCACTTT.

This rearrangement joins TRBV5-6 to TRBJ2-7; 7 positions agree with TRBD2. The CDR3 spans 13 residues. Germline V CDR1 and CDR2: SGHDT, YYEEEE. Trimming removed 0 bases from V and 6 bases from J; junction bases left unmatched: 3. For the CDR3, the DNA is TGTGCCAGCAGCTTGGTGGCTAGCGGCGAGCAGTACTTC. Encoded protein: CASSLVASGEQYF.

This clone is termed medium-sized (0.01 to 0.1%). This chain joins TRBV11-3 and TRBJ2-7; 7 bases match TRBD1. The length of the CDR3 is 13 residues. The germline V gene has CDR1 SGHNT and CDR2 YENEEA. Trimming removed 4 bases from V and 6 bases from J; junction bases left unmatched: 6. This CDR3 reads CASSSGQRGEQYF. DNA of the CDR3: TGTGCCAGCAGCTCGGGACAGAGAGGCGAGCAGTACTTC.

This chain links TRBV5-1 with TRBJ1-4; 7 nucleotides match TRBD1. V shed 4 bases and J 5 bases; nucleotides not matched to a gene: 8. The CDR3 is made up of 15 amino acids. Germline CDR1 SGHRS, CDR2 YFSETQ. CDR3 bases: TGCGCCAGCAGCATCCTTAGGGGGCCGAATGAAAAACTGTTTTTT. This translates into CASSILRGPNEKLFF.

This chain uses TRBV5-4 with TRBJ2-3; 8 bases are a match to TRBD1. The trim removed 2 bases at V and 4 bases at J, leaving 9 bases unmatched. The CDR3 length is 16 residues. CDR1 SGHNT and CDR2 YYREEE come from the germline V gene (reference sequence). CDR3 protein: CASSLGQGAYADTQYF. The CDR3 coding sequence is TGTGCCAGCAGCTTAGGTCAGGGGGCTTACGCAGATACGCAGTATTTT.

The chain couples TRBV5-1 to TRBJ2-7; possibly TRBD1 for D (5 bases). The germline CDR1 and CDR2 sequences are SGHRS and YFSETQ. This CDR3 is 14 amino acids long. V was pared by 4 bases and J by 3 bases, with 14 bases between. CDR3 nucleotide sequence: TGCGCCAGCAGCGGTCAGGGTTCTATCTACGAGCAGTACTTC. Protein: CASSGQGSIYEQYF.

V and J are TRBV6-1 and TRBJ2-5; possible D gene TRBD1, 6 bases. The CDR3 is 15 amino acids. Germline CDR1 is MNHNS and CDR2 is SASEGT. The V gene lost 8 bases and the J gene lost 2 bases, with 18 bases spanning the gap. The CDR3 is CASRKMGAGQETQYF. CDR3 sequence (DNA): TGTGCCAGCCGGAAAATGGGGGCAGGACAAGAGACCCAGTACTTC.